The 32 T cell receptor beta chains listed next were all sequenced from one sample in a study of OX40 agonist ivuxolimab in advanced cancers. Profiling relied on immunoSEQ multiplex PCR, and the TCRdb table lists in-frame clones only, not all of them. Of about 32,000 clones listed, 76% are singletons. Sample: CD4+ or CD8+ T cells sorted from blood, taken in a trial of the OX40 agonist ivuxolimab. These receptors all stem from an adult with an advanced solid tumor such as melanoma, head and neck, liver or kidney cancer.

The chain links TRBV6-5 to TRBJ1-1; the D is unclear. This CDR3 comprises 14 residues. The germline V gene encodes CDR1 MNHEY and CDR2 SVGAGI. The V end lost 4 bases, the J end lost 4 bases, and 13 bases lay between the germline ends. CDR3: CASSFGEGLTEAFF. In DNA form, the CDR3 reads TGTGCCAGCAGTTTCGGAGAGGGCCTCACTGAAGCTTTCTTT.

The genes are TRBV5-8 and TRBJ2-7, with TRBD1 matching 9 bases. The CDR3 totals 14 residues. Trimming at V came to 1 base and at J to 3 bases, leaving 2 bases not matched to a gene. CDR1 SGHTS and CDR2 YDEGEE come from the germline V gene. The CDR3 nucleotides read TGTGCCAGCAGCTTGCGGGGACAGGGCTACGAGCAGTACTTC. Its protein product is CASSLRGQGYEQYF.

The V call is TRBV4-1, the J call TRBJ2-3; 9 bases are shared with TRBD2. The germline gives CDR1 MGHRA, CDR2 YSYEKL. The CDR3 sequence is 16 residues long. Unmatched junction bases numbered 7, after V lost 4 bases and J lost 2 bases. CDR3 bases: TGCGCCAGCAGCCCCATAGCGGGGGTAACCACAGATACGCAGTATTTT. Protein sequence: CASSPIAGVTTDTQYF.

The CDR3 sequence: CATSINGGTEAFF. The CDR3 coding sequence is TGTGCCACCAGCATAAATGGGGGGACTGAAGCTTTCTTT. The chain is built from TRBV15 and TRBJ1-1; a possible D gene is TRBD1 (5 bases). V was trimmed by 4 bases and J by 5 bases, leaving 11 bases between them. The germline V gene has CDR1 LNHNV and CDR2 YYDKDF (reference sequence). The CDR3 has 13 amino acids.

V is TRBV2 and J is TRBJ2-5, with D possibly being TRBD2 (6 bases). Between the trimmed V and J ends, which lost 6 bases and 9 bases, there was a span of 23 bases. Germline V gene sequence: CDR1 SNHLY, CDR2 FYNNEI. This CDR3 contains 15 residues. The CDR3 DNA reads as TGTGCCAGCAGCTCCACTCTCGGACCCGGCGGGGCCCAGTACTTC. Its protein product is CASSSTLGPGGAQYF. Full variable domain (missing parts from reference TRBV2 and TRBJ2-5): EPEVTQTPSHQVTQMGQEVILRCVPISNHLYFYWYRQILGQKVEFLVSFYNNEISEKSEIFDDQFSVERPDGSNFTLKIRSTKLEDSAMYFCASSSTLGPGGAQYFGPGTRLLVL.

The J gene is TRBJ2-7, the V gene TRBV6-6; D is possibly TRBD1 (5 bases). Germline V gene lookup returns CDR1 MNHNY and CDR2 SVGAGI (reference sequence). CDR3 length equals 12 residues. V lost 8 bases and J lost 0, with 8 bases in between. The CDR3 sequence: CASGATSYEQYF. For the CDR3, the DNA is TGTGCCAGCGGGGCTACCTCCTACGAGCAGTACTTC.

The CDR3 reads CASSLYQGTAFF. The CDR3 region has the DNA TGTGCCAGCAGTTTATATCAGGGAACAGCTTTCTTT. The V and J genes are TRBV28 and TRBJ1-1, with a possible D match to TRBD1 (5 bases). V lost 1 base and J 10 bases, leaving 10 bases between the germline ends. The germline V gene encodes CDR1 MDHEN and CDR2 SYDVKM. This CDR3 region has 12 residues. Looking up the rest from reference TRBV28 and TRBJ1-1 gives the full variable domain: DVKVTQSSRYLVKRTGEKVFLECVQDMDHENMFWYRQDPGLGLRLIYFSYDVKMKEKGDIPEGYSVSREKKERFSLILESASTNQTSMYLCASSLYQGTAFFGQGTRLTVV.

The V call is TRBV29-1, the J call TRBJ1-1; D remains ambiguous. Germline CDR1 is SQVTM and CDR2 is ANQGSEA. Between the trimmed V and J ends, which lost 3 bases and 2 bases, there was a span of 10 bases. The CDR3 runs to 13 residues. In DNA, the CDR3 is TGCAGCGTTGAGTTGGTGGAAAACACTGAAGCTTTCTTT. It specifies CSVELVENTEAFF.

The rearrangement links TRBV20-1 to TRBJ2-5, with a weak D call TRBD1 (7 bases). V dropped 7 bases and J dropped 5 bases, with 11 bases sitting between them. The germline gives CDR1 DFQATT, CDR2 SNEGSKA (reference sequence). The CDR3 totals 11 residues. The CDR3, as DNA: TGCAGTGTCAGGGGGAGGGAGACCCAGTACTTC. Translated, it gives CSVRGRETQYF.

The rearrangement joins TRBV5-8 to TRBJ2-5; D is perhaps TRBD1 or TRBD2 (5 bases each). The germline V gene encodes CDR1 SGHTS and CDR2 YDEGEE. Trimming took 0 bases from V and 7 from J, leaving 19 bases between them. This CDR3 has 16 amino acids. The chain's CDR3 is CASSLEGDAVVGTQYF. For the CDR3, the DNA is TGTGCCAGCAGCTTGGAAGGGGACGCGGTTGTGGGGACCCAGTACTTC. The whole variable domain, filled in from reference TRBV5-8 and TRBJ2-5, reads EAGVTQSPTHLIKTRGQQATLRCSPISGHTSVYWYQQALGLGLQFLLWYDEGEERNRGNFPPRFSGRQFPNYSSELNVNALELEDSALYLCASSLEGDAVVGTQYFGPGTRLLVL.

The chain has TRBV6-5 and TRBJ1-2; D not certain. The CDR3 totals 12 residues. Looked up from germline, CDR1 is MNHEY and CDR2 is SVGAGI. Trimming removed 8 bases at V and 8 bases at J, with 15 bases between. The chain's CDR3 is CASSSTPSGYTF. The CDR3 DNA sequence: TGTGCCAGCTCCTCGACTCCCAGCGGCTACACCTTC.

V usage is TRBV19 and J usage is TRBJ1-5, with a tentative D call TRBD1 (6 bases). V lost 7 bases and J lost 9, with 19 bases in between. Germline V CDR1 and CDR2: LNHDA, SQIVND (reference sequence). The CDR3 sequence is 14 residues long. This chain's CDR3 is CASNVPGQRTPQHF. CDR3 bases: TGTGCCAGTAACGTTCCGGGACAAAGGACGCCCCAGCATTTT. The whole variable domain, remainder taken from reference TRBV19 and TRBJ1-5, is DGGITQSPKYLFRKEGQNVTLSCEQNLNHDAMYWYRQDPGQGLRLIYYSQIVNDFQKGDIAEGYSVSREKKESFPLTVTSAQKNPTAFYLCASNVPGQRTPQHFGDGTRLSIL.

This clone was observed once. This chain uses TRBV10-3 with TRBJ2-1, with 10 bases fitting TRBD2. CDR3 length equals 15 residues. Germline lookup yields CDR1 ENHRY and CDR2 SYGVKD. V gave up 6 bases and J gave up 5 bases; unmatched junction bases: 7. CDR3 DNA: TGTGCCATCAGCCTTTGGAGCGGGGGGGACAATGAGCAGTTCTTC. Its translation: CAISLWSGGDNEQFF.

The gene calls are TRBV5-4 and TRBJ2-2; D is unresolved. CDR3 length: 14 amino acids. CDR1 and CDR2 from the germline V gene are SGHNT and YYREEE (reference sequence). The ends were cut back, 0 bases at V and 6 bases at J, with 9 bases in the middle. Here the CDR3 DNA reads TGTGCCAGCAGCTTGGAGCTTTCCCCCGGGGAGCTGTTTTTT. Translating it yields CASSLELSPGELFF.

This clone was picked up one time. The chain uses TRBV19 and TRBJ1-3, with a weak D call TRBD1 (5 bases). The CDR3 extends over 14 amino acids. V gave up 5 bases and J gave up 0 bases, with 8 bases separating them. Germline values: CDR1 LNHDA, CDR2 SQIVND (reference sequence). The DNA of the CDR3 is TGTGCCAGTAGTGCAGACAGCTCTGGAAACACCATATATTTT. It translates to CASSADSSGNTIYF.

The V call is TRBV5-1, the J call TRBJ1-1, with D perhaps matching TRBD1 (5 bases). Germline V gene lookup returns CDR1 SGHRS and CDR2 YFSETQ. This CDR3 contains 14 residues. The V end was cut by 2 bases, the J end by 3 bases, with 11 bases between. For the CDR3, the DNA is TGCGCCAGCAGCTTAGATACCAGGGACACTGAAGCTTTCTTT. Protein product: CASSLDTRDTEAFF.

The rearrangement uses TRBV4-1 and TRBJ1-5; TRBD1 might be the D (5 bases). This CDR3 spans 18 amino acids. CDR1 and CDR2 from the germline V gene are MGHRA and YSYEKL. Trimming removed 1 base at V and 0 bases at J, with 16 bases between. Written as DNA, the CDR3 is TGCGCCAGCAGCCAAGTGGACATGGGATTTTATAGCAATCAGCCCCAGCATTTT. It specifies CASSQVDMGFYSNQPQHF.

The rearrangement joins TRBV15 to TRBJ1-1; no reliable D call. Germline lookup yields CDR1 LNHNV and CDR2 YYDKDF (reference sequence). CDR3 size: 14 residues. Trimming removed 8 bases from V and 4 bases from J, with 17 bases in between. CDR3 sequence reads: CATYERNSVTEAFF. For the CDR3, the DNA is TGTGCCACCTATGAAAGAAACTCGGTCACTGAAGCTTTCTTT.

V usage is TRBV7-9 and J usage is TRBJ1-2; D might be TRBD1 (5 bases). V was cut by 6 bases and J by 3 bases, with 11 bases left in between. From germline, CDR1 is SEHNR and CDR2 FQNEAQ (reference sequence). The CDR3 is made up of 13 amino acids. The CDR3 DNA is TGTGCCAGCAGGCCGGACACGGACTATGGCTACACCTTC. Translating it yields CASRPDTDYGYTF.

The V and J genes are TRBV6-1 and TRBJ1-1, with D maybe TRBD1 (5 bases). The CDR3 spans 14 residues. The ends were cut back, 7 bases at V and 4 bases at J, with 16 bases in the middle. Germline CDR1 is MNHNS and CDR2 is SASEGT. CDR3 protein: CASIRGVKGTEAFF. Written as DNA, the CDR3 is TGTGCCAGCATTCGGGGGGTGAAGGGCACTGAAGCTTTCTTT.

The V gene is TRBV9, the J gene TRBJ1-1; D possibly corresponds to TRBD1 (6 bases). This CDR3 is 14 amino acids long. V gave up 3 bases and J gave up 9 bases, with 18 bases separating them. Germline values: CDR1 SGDLS, CDR2 YYNGEE. The CDR3 DNA follows: TGTGCCAGCAGCGCATTCCAAGGGGGACTCAAAGCTTTCTTT. This encodes CASSAFQGGLKAFF.

The V call is TRBV5-1, the J call TRBJ2-5; D perhaps matches TRBD1 (6 bases). CDR1 is SGHRS, CDR2 YFSETQ, per germline. Trimming removed 0 bases from V and 4 bases from J, with 16 bases in between. This CDR3 contains 16 residues. The CDR3 is CASSLVGGVKGETQYF. The CDR3 bases are TGCGCCAGCAGCTTGGTTGGGGGCGTAAAGGGAGAGACCCAGTACTTC. The whole variable domain, remainder taken from reference TRBV5-1 and TRBJ2-5, is KAGVTQTPRYLIKTRGQQVTLSCSPISGHRSVSWYQQTPGQGLQFLFEYFSETQRNKGNFPGRFSGRQFSNSRSEMNVSTLELGDSALYLCASSLVGGVKGETQYFGPGTRLLVL.

This chain joins TRBV30 and TRBJ1-1, with D possibly being TRBD1 (6 bases). The germline CDR1 and CDR2 sequences are GTSNPN and SVGIG (reference sequence). The V end lost 2 bases, the J end lost 7 bases, and 14 bases lay between the germline ends. The CDR3 runs 13 residues. CDR3 DNA: TGTGCCTGGAGTTCCGGGGGCGGTCTTGAAGCTTTCTTT. Translation gives CAWSSGGGLEAFF.

This clone appeared a few times. This rearrangement joins TRBV5-1 to TRBJ1-1; maybe TRBD1 (5 bases). CDR1 is SGHRS, CDR2 YFSETQ, per germline. The length of the CDR3 is 15 residues. The germline V and J ends were trimmed by 1 base and 4 bases, with 14 bases remaining between them. CDR3 sequence reads: CASSLKAAGGTEAFF. CDR3 coding DNA: TGCGCCAGCAGCTTGAAGGCAGCCGGGGGCACTGAAGCTTTCTTT.

In this sample, this clone turned up a few times. The chain combines TRBV29-1 with TRBJ1-5; the D is unclear. Germline CDR1 SQVTM, CDR2 ANQGSEA. This CDR3 is 11 amino acids long. V lost 2 bases and J 5 bases, leaving 4 bases between the germline ends. DNA of the CDR3: TGCAGCGTTGAACAAGATCAGCCCCAGCATTTT. It encodes CSVEQDQPQHF.

V is TRBV6-5 and J is TRBJ1-2; tentative D call: TRBD1 (5 bases). CDR1 is MNHEY, CDR2 SVGAGI, per germline. CDR3 length: 13 amino acids. V gave up 0 bases and J gave up 7 bases, with 9 bases separating them. The CDR3 bases are TGTGCCAGCAGTTACTCGGGGGAGCCTGGCTACACCTTC. Amino acids: CASSYSGEPGYTF.

The rearrangement joins TRBV6-1 to TRBJ1-6, with D uncertain. The CDR3 is 16 amino acids. V dropped 1 base and J dropped 7 bases, with 14 bases sitting between them. CDR1 is MNHNS and CDR2 is SASEGT in the germline V gene. The CDR3 loop reads CASSEELVGSNSPLHF. The DNA of the CDR3 is TGTGCCAGCAGTGAAGAGTTGGTCGGAAGCAATTCACCCCTCCACTTT.

The V and J genes are TRBV6-5 and TRBJ2-7, with 7 positions matching TRBD1. Germline CDR1 and CDR2: MNHEY and SVGAGI. The J segment lost 3 bases and the V segment lost 5 bases, leaving 4 bases of the junction unmatched. CDR3 size: 13 residues. CDR3 DNA: TGTGCCAGCAGTCGACAGGGCCTCTACGAGCAGTACTTC. Protein: CASSRQGLYEQYF.

The V call is TRBV6-5, the J call TRBJ2-5; TRBD2 aligns across 11 bases. Unmatched junction bases numbered 2, after V lost 2 bases and J lost 6 bases. The CDR3 extends over 14 amino acids. Germline-derived CDR1 and CDR2 are MNHEY and SVGAGI. CDR3 protein: CASSYGTSGKTQYF. CDR3 bases: TGTGCCAGCAGTTACGGGACTAGCGGAAAGACCCAGTACTTC.

The genes are TRBV29-1 and TRBJ1-1; 10 bases line up with TRBD1. V was pared by 6 bases and J by 2 bases, with 6 bases of the junction left unmatched. The CDR3 length is 14 residues. Germline V gene sequence: CDR1 SQVTM, CDR2 ANQGSEA. DNA for the CDR3: TGCAGCGTCAAACCGACAGGGGGCAACACTGAAGCTTTCTTT. Amino acids: CSVKPTGGNTEAFF.

The rearrangement links TRBV2 to TRBJ2-7; no reliable D call. Germline V gene lookup returns CDR1 SNHLY and CDR2 FYNNEI. Trimming left V 4 bases short and J 1 base short, with 2 bases between. CDR3 size: 11 residues. The CDR3 loop reads CASSVSYEQYF. Written as DNA, the CDR3 is TGTGCCAGCAGTGTGTCCTACGAGCAGTACTTC.

The count of this clone is one. The chain joins TRBV28 to TRBJ2-1; 10 bases are shared with TRBD1. Losses at the gene ends were 3 bases for V and 4 bases for J; bases not matched to a gene: 6. The CDR3 has 16 amino acids. Germline V CDR1 and CDR2: MDHEN, SYDVKM. The CDR3 DNA follows: TGTGCCAGCAGTTTTGGGTTGGGACAGGGGTACAATGAGCAGTTCTTC. The encoded protein is CASSFGLGQGYNEQFF.